The 3 T cell receptor beta chains below were found in one sample sequenced in a study of blood T cell repertoires in COVID-19 (TCRdb year 2020). The protocol used for the library was the immunoSEQ multiplex PCR assay. TCRdb carries this immuneACCESS record with in-frame sequences only. Its versions omit some clonotypes, under half of them owing to an unresolved V gene in the studies checked, with the rest unexplained. This sample holds 150,000 to 200,000 clones; roughly four fifths were observed only once. The ten most abundant clones make up about 10% of the sample. The sample taken for sequencing was peripheral blood. The receptors derive from a man between 60 and 70 years old with active or convalescent COVID-19.

V gene TRBV10-3 combines with J gene TRBJ2-7, with D possibly being TRBD1 (6 bases). The V end was cut by 0 bases, the J end by 6 bases, with 18 bases between. CDR1 and CDR2 (germline): ENHRY, SYGVKD. The CDR3 has 16 residues. Here the CDR3 reads CAISESGAGDRREQYF. The CDR3 DNA sequence: TGTGCCATCAGTGAGTCGGGGGCAGGGGACCGTCGCGAGCAGTACTTC.

There are a few counts of this clone. The V gene is TRBV10-3, the J gene TRBJ1-4; perhaps TRBD1 as D (5 bases). Germline values: CDR1 ENHRY, CDR2 SYGVKD. Deletions cut 3 bases from V and 7 bases from J, with 18 bases between. The CDR3 is made up of 16 amino acids. DNA of the CDR3: TGTGCCATCAGTGAATCAGACAGCCTACTTGTTGAAAAACTGTTTTTT. This translates into CAISESDSLLVEKLFF.

J is TRBJ2-3 and V is TRBV7-2, with 10 bases that match TRBD2. The CDR3 sequence is 16 residues long. Germline trimming cut 6 bases from V and 3 bases from J; bases unmatched to any gene: 9. Germline-derived CDR1 and CDR2 are SGHTA and FQGNSA. The CDR3 reads CASRRGAGGPTDTQYF. CDR3 DNA sequence: TGTGCCAGCAGACGGGGAGCGGGAGGGCCTACAGATACGCAGTATTTT.